The 7 T cell receptor beta chains presented below share a single source sample, sequenced in a study of blood T cell repertoires in COVID-19. The protocol was immunoSEQ multiplex PCR, while the TCRdb copy is restricted to in-frame clones and leaves out a portion. The sample includes about 82,000 clones, about four fifths of them seen just once. Sequenced input: peripheral blood. Every receptor here comes from a woman between 40 and 50 years old with active or convalescent COVID-19.

This chain links TRBV28 with TRBJ2-5; D gene ambiguous. The V and J ends lost 8 bases and 6 bases respectively, with 10 bases between them. Germline assignment: CDR1 MDHEN and CDR2 SYDVKM. The CDR3 contains 11 residues. The CDR3 reads CASRSGQTQYF. CDR3 in DNA: TGTGCCAGCCGTAGTGGGCAGACCCAGTACTTC. The full variable domain, with the rest looked up from reference TRBV28 and TRBJ2-5, is DVKVTQSSRYLVKRTGEKVFLECVQDMDHENMFWYRQDPGLGLRLIYFSYDVKMKEKGDIPEGYSVSREKKERFSLILESASTNQTSMYLCASRSGQTQYFGPGTRLLVL.

This clone was seen more than once but under ten times. V usage is TRBV28 and J usage is TRBJ1-6, with TRBD1 matching over 7 bases. This CDR3 region has 14 residues. V lost 4 bases to trimming and J lost 6 bases; unmatched junction nucleotides: 3. CDR1 and CDR2 from the germline V gene are MDHEN and SYDVKM. DNA for the CDR3: TGTGCCAGCAGTTCAGGGGGTGCTAATTCACCCCTCCACTTT. Translating it yields CASSSGGANSPLHF.

The rearrangement uses TRBV5-1 and TRBJ2-7; a possible D gene is TRBD2 (5 bases). Per germline, CDR1 SGHRS and CDR2 YFSETQ. The germline V and J ends were trimmed by 0 bases and 3 bases, with 10 bases remaining between them. This CDR3 has 14 amino acids. CDR3 DNA sequence: TGCGCCAGCAGCTTGGGCCCGGGGATCTACGAGCAGTACTTC. This translates into CASSLGPGIYEQYF.

This rearrangement joins TRBV28 to TRBJ2-5, with TRBD1 matching over 8 bases. CDR1 and CDR2 from the germline V gene are MDHEN and SYDVKM. Unmatched junction bases numbered 6, after V lost 4 bases and J lost 5 bases. The CDR3 has 14 amino acids. Written as DNA, the CDR3 is TGTGCCAGCAGTTCGGCCAGGGGGCGGGAGACCCAGTACTTC. It yields the protein CASSSARGRETQYF.

The chain employs TRBV3-1 (or the pseudogene TRBV3-2) and TRBJ2-1; TRBD1 matches at 7 bases. Germline V CDR1 and CDR2: LGHDT, YNNKEL (reference sequence). Trimming took 4 bases from V and 8 from J; bases not matched to a gene: 5. The CDR3 is made up of 13 amino acids. CDR3 protein: CASSRDSRDEQFF. CDR3 nucleotide sequence: TGTGCCAGCAGCCGGGACAGTAGGGATGAGCAGTTCTTC.

The J gene is TRBJ2-6, the V gene TRBV28; D is perhaps TRBD1 (6 bases). Trimming shortened V by 11 bases and J by 4 bases, and 18 bases separated the two germline ends. Germline V lookup: CDR1 MDHEN, CDR2 SYDVKM. CDR3 length: 15 amino acids. The CDR3 sequence: CAVPTGTGGANVLTF. CDR3 in DNA: TGTGCCGTACCGACAGGAACGGGGGGGGCCAACGTCCTGACTTTC.

The chain has TRBV5-6 and TRBJ1-6, with D possibly TRBD1 on 5 matching bases. The CDR3 spans 16 residues. CDR1 and CDR2 (germline): SGHDT, YYEEEE. Trimming took 4 bases from V and 10 from J, leaving 21 bases between them. In DNA form, the CDR3 reads TGTGCCAGCAGCAGTCAGGGTCTGAAATCCAGCTCACCCCTCCACTTT. Its translation: CASSSQGLKSSSPLHF.